A single sample is the source of the 30 T cell receptor beta chains below, sequenced in a study of blood T cell repertoires in COVID-19. Sequencing used immunoSEQ multiplex PCR; TCRdb keeps in-frame clones, though not all of them. The repertoire holds some 200,000 clones, just under 90% seen once, with roughly 3.7% in the top ten. The source material was peripheral blood. The receptors were sampled from a man in his late teens or twenties with active or convalescent COVID-19.

This sequence joins TRBV9 and TRBJ1-4; D uncertain. Trimming stripped 3 bases from V and 15 bases from J, with 15 bases between. This CDR3 spans 12 amino acids. Germline lookup yields CDR1 SGDLS and CDR2 YYNGEE. In nucleotides, the CDR3 is TGTGCCAGCAGCGGCGATTACAGTTCTTTGTTTTTT. This sequence encodes CASSGDYSSLFF.

CDR3 in amino acids: CASSVGGQAYNEQFF. CDR3 nucleotides: TGTGCCAGCAGCGTAGGGGGGCAGGCCTACAATGAGCAGTTCTTC. This chain uses TRBV9 with TRBJ2-1; tentatively, D is TRBD1 (6 bases). Germline-derived CDR1 and CDR2 are SGDLS and YYNGEE. V was shortened by 0 bases and J by 2 bases, with 9 bases between the two germline ends. The CDR3 runs to 15 residues. Full variable domain (outside the CDR3, taken from reference TRBV9 and TRBJ2-1): DSGVTQTPKHLITATGQRVTLRCSPRSGDLSVYWYQQSLDQGLQFLIQYYNGEERAKGNILERFSAQQFPDLHSELNLSSLELGDSALYFCASSVGGQAYNEQFFGPGTRLTVL.

The chain couples TRBV5-1 to TRBJ2-2; TRBD2 matches at 7 bases. V shed 1 base, J shed 1 base, and the junction held 7 bases outside the gene matches. The CDR3 totals 17 residues. Germline loops: CDR1 SGHRS, CDR2 YFSETQ. This CDR3 is CASSLWGLAENTGELFF. Written as DNA, the CDR3 is TGCGCCAGCAGCTTGTGGGGTCTAGCGGAGAACACCGGGGAGCTGTTTTTT.

V and J are TRBV9 and TRBJ2-1; 7 bases are shared with TRBD1. V was pared by 3 bases and J by 7 bases, with 7 bases of the junction left unmatched. Germline CDR1 and CDR2: SGDLS and YYNGEE. The CDR3 has 14 amino acids. CDR3 coding DNA: TGTGCCAGCAGCGCGTCCGGGACAGCTAATGAGCAGTTCTTC. Translation: CASSASGTANEQFF. Filled out from reference TRBV9 and TRBJ2-1, the complete variable domain reads DSGVTQTPKHLITATGQRVTLRCSPRSGDLSVYWYQQSLDQGLQFLIQYYNGEERAKGNILERFSAQQFPDLHSELNLSSLELGDSALYFCASSASGTANEQFFGPGTRLTVL.

The chain links TRBV28 to TRBJ2-3; 9 nucleotides agree with TRBD2. V was pared by 9 bases and J by 2 bases, with 6 bases of the junction left unmatched. CDR1 and CDR2 from the germline V gene are MDHEN and SYDVKM. CDR3 length: 14 amino acids. CDR3 DNA: TGTGCCAGTTTAGCGGGGGTTCCCACAGATACGCAGTATTTT. Encoded protein: CASLAGVPTDTQYF.

The gene calls are TRBV7-6 and TRBJ2-1, with TRBD2 matching 8 bases. The germline gives CDR1 SGHVS, CDR2 FNYEAQ. V trimming: 0 bases; J trimming: 6 bases; junction bases outside the gene matches: 13. CDR3 size: 18 residues. The CDR3 reads CASSLALAGTSRTNEQFF. CDR3 sequence (DNA): TGTGCCAGCAGCTTAGCGCTCGCTGGGACTAGTCGCACCAATGAGCAGTTCTTC. Looking up the rest from reference TRBV7-6 and TRBJ2-1 gives the full variable domain: GAGVSQSPRYKVTKRGQDVALRCDPISGHVSLYWYRQALGQGPEFLTYFNYEAQQDKSGLPNDRFSAERPEGSISTLTIQRTEQRDSAMYRCASSLALAGTSRTNEQFFGPGTRLTVL.

The V gene is TRBV5-1, the J gene TRBJ1-4; tentatively, D is TRBD1 (6 bases). Between the trimmed V and J ends, which lost 2 bases and 4 bases, there was a span of 21 bases. Germline CDR1 reads SGHRS; CDR2 reads YFSETQ. This CDR3 has 18 amino acids. For the CDR3, the DNA is TGCGCCAGCAGCTTACGCTCGAGGGGGAAGCATCATAATGAAAAACTGTTTTTT. This encodes CASSLRSRGKHHNEKLFF.

The CDR3 is CASSLDVGEAFF. The CDR3 nucleotides are TGTGCCAGCAGCTTAGACGTCGGGGAAGCTTTCTTT. This sequence joins TRBV7-2 and TRBJ1-1; no reliable D call. Germline V gene lookup returns CDR1 SGHTA and CDR2 FQGNSA. The CDR3 spans 12 residues. V was clipped by 1 base and J by 8 bases, with 8 bases between them.

This clone was seen once. The chain recombines TRBV19 with TRBJ1-6; TRBD1 is a possible D gene (5 bases). Germline V gives CDR1 LNHDA, CDR2 SQIVND (reference sequence). Trimming removed 3 bases at V and 7 bases at J, with 13 bases between. There are 15 residues in the CDR3. The DNA of the CDR3 is TGTGCCAGTAGTATCGTGCAGGGTTTGAATTCACCCCTCCACTTT. Protein sequence: CASSIVQGLNSPLHF.

This clone was seen once. This CDR3 is CASSEATTGQAVRNTEAFF. For the CDR3, the DNA is TGTGCCAGCAGTGAAGCAACTACAGGACAGGCGGTCAGAAACACTGAAGCTTTCTTT. The gene calls are TRBV6-1 and TRBJ1-1, with TRBD1 matching 7 bases. Germline CDR1 MNHNS, CDR2 SASEGT. With 0 bases clipped from V and 2 bases from J, the junction kept 15 bases outside the gene matches. The CDR3 has 19 residues.

The gene calls are TRBV5-6 and TRBJ1-1; D remains ambiguous. The CDR3 sequence is 14 residues long. With 4 bases removed from V and 2 bases from J, the gap between germline ends came to 12 bases. Per the germline V gene, CDR1 is SGHDT and CDR2 is YYEEEE. CDR3 sequence (DNA): TGTGCCAGCAGCGCCCAAATGCTAAACACTGAAGCTTTCTTT. Translating gives CASSAQMLNTEAFF.

A few counts support this clone. The chain is built from TRBV12-5 and TRBJ2-6; D gene uncertain. V was pared by 3 bases and J by 0 bases, with 6 bases between. Germline V lookup: CDR1 LGHNT, CDR2 FRNRAP. This CDR3 contains 15 residues. The CDR3 DNA is TGTGCTAGTGGTTTATTACTCTCTGGGGCCAACGTCCTGACTTTC. As protein: CASGLLLSGANVLTF.

The V gene is TRBV7-2, the J gene TRBJ1-2; 7 bases map to TRBD1. The V gene's germline CDR1 is SGHTA and CDR2 FQGNSA. V gave up 5 bases and J gave up 5 bases; unmatched junction bases: 8. The CDR3 consists of 14 residues. Here the CDR3 reads CASSPPGQLYGYTF. The CDR3 DNA reads as TGTGCCAGCAGCCCACCGGGACAGTTGTATGGCTACACCTTC.

V usage is TRBV15 and J usage is TRBJ1-5; 7 positions match TRBD1. Germline CDR1 and CDR2: LNHNV and YYDKDF (reference sequence). The length of the CDR3 is 18 residues. The junction had 9 bases not matched to a gene; V was cut back by 0 bases and J by 1 base. DNA of the CDR3: TGTGCCACCAGCAGAGATAGTAATACAGGGGAAAGCAATCAGCCCCAGCATTTT. This encodes CATSRDSNTGESNQPQHF.

This sequence joins TRBV4-2 and TRBJ1-5; D unclear. CDR1 and CDR2 from the germline V gene are LGHNA and YNFKEQ. V was trimmed by 0 bases and J by 4 bases, leaving 4 bases between them. The CDR3 spans 13 residues. CDR3 nucleotides: TGTGCCAGCAGCCAAGACAGAAATCAGCCCCAGCATTTT. Translated, it gives CASSQDRNQPQHF.

The chain has TRBV11-3 and TRBJ2-5; D is undetermined. V was trimmed by 4 bases and J by 5 bases, leaving 11 bases between them. Germline V gives CDR1 SGHNT, CDR2 YENEEA. CDR3 size: 13 residues. In DNA, the CDR3 is TGTGCCAGCAGCTCAGCGTTGTGGGAGACCCAGTACTTC. The encoded protein is CASSSALWETQYF.

This clone was counted only a few times. The V gene is TRBV5-8, the J gene TRBJ2-3; 7 nucleotides line up with TRBD1. J lost 2 bases, V lost 4 bases, and 10 bases had no gene match. The CDR3 sequence is 16 residues long. From germline, CDR1 is SGHTS and CDR2 YDEGEE. In nucleotides, the CDR3 is TGTGCCAGCAGCGCATCGACAGGGCGGTTCACAGATACGCAGTATTTT. Translated: CASSASTGRFTDTQYF.

The chain has TRBV7-7 and TRBJ1-4, with 9 bases aligning to TRBD1. J lost 8 bases, V lost 5 bases, and 6 bases had no gene match. The CDR3 has 14 residues. Per the germline V gene, CDR1 is SSHAT and CDR2 is FNYEAQ (reference sequence). The CDR3 spells CASSPGTGSEKLFF. Written as DNA, the CDR3 is TGTGCCAGCAGCCCCGGGACAGGGTCAGAAAAACTGTTTTTT. The variable domain in full, with the rest retrieved from reference TRBV7-7 and TRBJ1-4, is GAGVSQSPRYKVTKRGQDVTLRCDPISSHATLYWYQQALGQGPEFLTYFNYEAQPDKSGLPSDRFSAERPEGSISTLTIQRTEQRDSAMYRCASSPGTGSEKLFFGSGTQLSVL.

The genes are TRBV4-3 and TRBJ1-4, with no clear D. From germline, CDR1 is LGHNA and CDR2 YSLEER. CDR3 size: 15 residues. V lost 0 bases and J lost 3, with 8 bases in between. CDR3 loop: CASSQDGGSNEKLFF. The CDR3 DNA reads TGCGCCAGCAGCCAAGATGGAGGGTCTAATGAAAAACTGTTTTTT.

This clone was seen just once. The rearrangement links TRBV4-3 to TRBJ2-1; D remains ambiguous. Trimming removed 0 bases at V and 6 bases at J, with 12 bases between. Germline V gene lookup returns CDR1 LGHNA and CDR2 YSLEER. This CDR3 spans 15 amino acids. DNA for the CDR3: TGCGCCAGCAGCCAAGAACTGAAGCCTCGCAATGAGCAGTTCTTC. Its protein product is CASSQELKPRNEQFF.

V usage is TRBV18 and J usage is TRBJ2-1; D remains ambiguous. V lost 3 bases, J lost 5 bases, and 11 bases lay in between. Germline V gives CDR1 KGHSH, CDR2 LQKENI. The CDR3 is 14 amino acids. CDR3 residues: CASSPLAYNNEQFF. As DNA, the CDR3 is TGTGCCAGCTCACCGCTCGCCTATAACAATGAGCAGTTCTTC.

This chain joins TRBV6-2 or TRBV6-3 and TRBJ1-1, with D tentatively TRBD1 (5 bases). CDR1 and CDR2 from the germline V gene are MNHEY and SVGEGT. Trimming left V 2 bases short and J 4 bases short, with 8 bases between. The CDR3 runs 13 residues. For the CDR3, the DNA is TGTGCCAGCAGTTACGCCAGGGTCACTGAAGCTTTCTTT. Translating gives CASSYARVTEAFF.

J is TRBJ1-1 and V is TRBV2; no firm D call. The CDR3 has 13 amino acids. The V and J ends lost 9 bases and 5 bases respectively, with 16 bases between them. Per germline, CDR1 SNHLY and CDR2 FYNNEI. CDR3: CASTGDRGTEAFF. DNA of the CDR3: TGTGCCAGTACGGGTGACCGGGGTACTGAAGCTTTCTTT.

The chain is built from TRBV7-6 and TRBJ2-2; 11 bases are shared with TRBD2. CDR1 SGHVS and CDR2 FNYEAQ come from the germline V gene. V gave up 8 bases and J gave up 6 bases; unmatched junction bases: 8. This CDR3 is built from 15 residues. Written as DNA, the CDR3 is TGTGCCAGCTGTAGACTAGCGGGACTATCCGGGGAGCTGTTTTTT. Translation: CASCRLAGLSGELFF.

V is TRBV11-3 and J is TRBJ2-2; D is possibly TRBD1 (6 bases). V lost 5 bases, J lost 4 bases, and 17 bases lay in between. This CDR3 comprises 16 residues. CDR1 and CDR2 from the germline V gene are SGHNT and YENEEA. The CDR3 bases are TGTGCCAGCAGCCCTCGACAGGCCCAGGGCACCGGGGAGCTGTTTTTT. The encoded protein is CASSPRQAQGTGELFF.

The genes are TRBV6-2 or TRBV6-3 and TRBJ2-1; 11 bases align to TRBD2. V lost 6 bases and J lost 6; bases outside the gene matches: 16. The CDR3 consists of 18 residues. Per germline, CDR1 MNHEY and CDR2 SVGEGT. The CDR3 spells CASSQSLPGTSGLNEQFF. The CDR3 region has the DNA TGTGCCAGCAGCCAATCTCTCCCCGGGACTAGCGGACTCAATGAGCAGTTCTTC.

The chain carries TRBV7-9 and TRBJ1-1, with D perhaps matching TRBD1 (6 bases). Germline values: CDR1 SEHNR, CDR2 FQNEAQ (reference sequence). The CDR3 consists of 15 residues. The V and J ends lost 0 bases and 0 bases respectively, with 8 bases between them. The CDR3 nucleotides read TGTGCCAGCAGCTTAGCCCAGGGGATGAACACTGAAGCTTTCTTT. Its translation is CASSLAQGMNTEAFF.

V gene TRBV30 combines with J gene TRBJ2-5; 7 nucleotides match TRBD1. Germline loops: CDR1 GTSNPN, CDR2 SVGIG (reference sequence). V shed 2 bases and J 2 bases; nucleotides not matched to a gene: 5. The CDR3 length is 14 residues. The CDR3 reads CAWSPGTVQETQYF. The CDR3 coding sequence is TGTGCCTGGAGTCCCGGGACAGTACAAGAGACCCAGTACTTC.

The chain couples TRBV3-1 (or the pseudogene TRBV3-2) to TRBJ1-1, with 10 bases lining up with TRBD1. Germline V gene sequence: CDR1 LGHDT, CDR2 YNNKEL (reference sequence). V was pared by 5 bases and J by 3 bases, with 3 bases of the junction left unmatched. The CDR3 extends over 14 amino acids. CDR3 nucleotides: TGTGCCAGCAGCGGGGACAGGGGATACACTGAAGCTTTCTTT. Amino acids: CASSGDRGYTEAFF.

This clone turned up a few times. CDR3 sequence (DNA): TGTGCCAGCAGTCTGACTAGTTTCAGCACCGGGGAGCTGTTTTTT. The encoded protein is CASSLTSFSTGELFF. V is TRBV5-8 and J is TRBJ2-2, with TRBD2 as a possible D gene (6 bases). This CDR3 spans 15 amino acids. From germline, CDR1 is SGHTS and CDR2 YDEGEE. Trimming took 5 bases from V and 4 from J, leaving 15 bases between them.